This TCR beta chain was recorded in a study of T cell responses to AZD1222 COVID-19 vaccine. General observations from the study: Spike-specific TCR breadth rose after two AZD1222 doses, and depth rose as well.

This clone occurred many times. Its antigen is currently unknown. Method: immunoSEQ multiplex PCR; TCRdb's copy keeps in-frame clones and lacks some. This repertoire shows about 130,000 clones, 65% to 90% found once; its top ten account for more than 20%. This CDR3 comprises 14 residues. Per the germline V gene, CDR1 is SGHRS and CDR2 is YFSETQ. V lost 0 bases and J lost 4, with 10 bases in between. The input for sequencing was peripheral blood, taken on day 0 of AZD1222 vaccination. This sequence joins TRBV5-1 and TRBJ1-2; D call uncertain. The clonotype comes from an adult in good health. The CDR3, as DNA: TGCGCCAGCAGCTTGGATGGGGAAGGCTATGGCTACACCTTC. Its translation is CASSLDGEGYGYTF.